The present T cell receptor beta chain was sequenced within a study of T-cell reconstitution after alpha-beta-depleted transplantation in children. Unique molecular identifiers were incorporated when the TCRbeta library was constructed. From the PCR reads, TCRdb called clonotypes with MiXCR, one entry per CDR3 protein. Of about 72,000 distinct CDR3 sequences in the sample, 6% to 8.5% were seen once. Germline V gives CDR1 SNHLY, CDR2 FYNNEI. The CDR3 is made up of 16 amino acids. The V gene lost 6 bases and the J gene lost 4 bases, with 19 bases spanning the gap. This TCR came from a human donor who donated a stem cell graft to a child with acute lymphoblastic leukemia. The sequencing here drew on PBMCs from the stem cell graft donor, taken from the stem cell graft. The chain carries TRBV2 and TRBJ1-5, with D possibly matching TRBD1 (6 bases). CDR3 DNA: TGTGCCAGCAGGTCGCCGGTACAGGGAAAGAATCAGCCCCAGCATTTT. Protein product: CASRSPVQGKNQPQHF.